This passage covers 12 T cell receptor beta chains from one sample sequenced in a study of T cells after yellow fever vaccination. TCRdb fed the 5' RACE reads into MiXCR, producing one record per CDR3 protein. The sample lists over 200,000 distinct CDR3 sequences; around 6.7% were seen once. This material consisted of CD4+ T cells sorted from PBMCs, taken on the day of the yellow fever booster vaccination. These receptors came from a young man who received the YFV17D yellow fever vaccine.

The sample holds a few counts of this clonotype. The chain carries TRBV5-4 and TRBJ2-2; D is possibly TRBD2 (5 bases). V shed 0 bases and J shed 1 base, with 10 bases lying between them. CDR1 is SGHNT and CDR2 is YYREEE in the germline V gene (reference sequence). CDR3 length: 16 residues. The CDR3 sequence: CASSLAERRNTGELFF. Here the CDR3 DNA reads TGTGCCAGCAGCTTGGCTGAGCGGAGGAACACCGGGGAGCTGTTTTTT. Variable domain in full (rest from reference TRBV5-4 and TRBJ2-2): ETGVTQSPTHLIKTRGQQVTLRCSSQSGHNTVSWYQQALGQGPQFIFQYYREEENGRGNFPPRFSGLQFPNYSSELNVNALELDDSALYLCASSLAERRNTGELFFGEGSRLTVL.

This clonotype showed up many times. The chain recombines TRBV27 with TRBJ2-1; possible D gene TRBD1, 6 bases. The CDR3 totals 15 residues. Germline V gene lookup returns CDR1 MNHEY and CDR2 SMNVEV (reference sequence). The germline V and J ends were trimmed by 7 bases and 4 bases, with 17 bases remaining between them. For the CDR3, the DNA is TGTGCCAGCAACCCAATCGGGACACCATACAATGAGCAGTTCTTC. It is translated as CASNPIGTPYNEQFF.

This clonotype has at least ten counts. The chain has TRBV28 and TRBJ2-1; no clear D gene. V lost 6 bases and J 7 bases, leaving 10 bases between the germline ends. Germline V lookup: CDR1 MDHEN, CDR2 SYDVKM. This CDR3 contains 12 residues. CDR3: CASRRPGNEQFF. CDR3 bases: TGTGCCAGCAGACGCCCCGGAAATGAGCAGTTCTTC. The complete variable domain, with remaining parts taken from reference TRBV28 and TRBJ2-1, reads DVKVTQSSRYLVKRTGEKVFLECVQDMDHENMFWYRQDPGLGLRLIYFSYDVKMKEKGDIPEGYSVSREKKERFSLILESASTNQTSMYLCASRRPGNEQFFGPGTRLTVL.

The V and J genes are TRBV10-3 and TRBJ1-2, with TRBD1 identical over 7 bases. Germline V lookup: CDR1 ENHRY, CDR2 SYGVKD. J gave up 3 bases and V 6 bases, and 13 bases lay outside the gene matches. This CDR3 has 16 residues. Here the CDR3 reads CAIRVDRAARDYGYTF. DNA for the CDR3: TGTGCCATCAGGGTTGACAGGGCCGCCAGGGACTATGGCTACACCTTC.

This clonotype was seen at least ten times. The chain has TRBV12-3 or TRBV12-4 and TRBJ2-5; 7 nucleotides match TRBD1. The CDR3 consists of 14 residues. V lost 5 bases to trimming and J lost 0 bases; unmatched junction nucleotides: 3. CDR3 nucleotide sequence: TGTGCCAGCAGTCTGGACAGGTACCAAGAGACCCAGTACTTC. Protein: CASSLDRYQETQYF.

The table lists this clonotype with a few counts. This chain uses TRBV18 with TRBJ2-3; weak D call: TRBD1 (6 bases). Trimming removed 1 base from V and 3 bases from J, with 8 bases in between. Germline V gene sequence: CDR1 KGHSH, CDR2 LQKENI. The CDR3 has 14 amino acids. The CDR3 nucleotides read TGTGCCAGCTCACCACGGCAGGGGACAGATACGCAGTATTTT. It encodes CASSPRQGTDTQYF.

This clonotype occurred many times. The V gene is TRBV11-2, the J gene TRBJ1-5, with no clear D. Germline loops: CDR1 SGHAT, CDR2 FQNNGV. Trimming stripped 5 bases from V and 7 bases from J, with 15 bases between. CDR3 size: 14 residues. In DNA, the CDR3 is TGTGCCAGCAGCCTGGGCCCGGTATCCCAGCCCCAGCATTTT. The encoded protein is CASSLGPVSQPQHF.

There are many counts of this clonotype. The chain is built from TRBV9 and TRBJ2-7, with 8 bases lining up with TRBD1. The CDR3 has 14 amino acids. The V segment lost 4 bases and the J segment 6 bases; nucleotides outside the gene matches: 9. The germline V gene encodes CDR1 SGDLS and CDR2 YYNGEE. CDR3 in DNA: TGTGCCAGCAGCAGAGAGGGGACAGGAGGCGAGCAGTACTTC. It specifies CASSREGTGGEQYF.

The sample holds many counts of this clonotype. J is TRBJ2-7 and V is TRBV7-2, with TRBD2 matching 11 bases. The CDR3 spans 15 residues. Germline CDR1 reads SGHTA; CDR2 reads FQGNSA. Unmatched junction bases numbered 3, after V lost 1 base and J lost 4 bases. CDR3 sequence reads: CASSLELAGGYEQYF. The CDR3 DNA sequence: TGTGCCAGCAGCTTAGAGCTAGCGGGAGGATACGAGCAGTACTTC.

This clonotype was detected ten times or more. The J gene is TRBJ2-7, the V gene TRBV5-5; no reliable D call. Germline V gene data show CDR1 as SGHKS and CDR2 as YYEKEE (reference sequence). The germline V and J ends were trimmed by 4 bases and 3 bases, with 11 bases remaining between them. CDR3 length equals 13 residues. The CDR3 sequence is CASSLSSHYEQYF. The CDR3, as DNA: TGTGCCAGCAGCCTATCTTCCCACTACGAGCAGTACTTC.

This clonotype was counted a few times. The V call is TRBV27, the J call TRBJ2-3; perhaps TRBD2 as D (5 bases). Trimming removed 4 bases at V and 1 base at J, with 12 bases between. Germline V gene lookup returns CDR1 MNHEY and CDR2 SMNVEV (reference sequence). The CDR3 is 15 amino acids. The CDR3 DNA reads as TGTGCCAGCAGTTCTAGGGAGTGGGGCACAGATACGCAGTATTTT. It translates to CASSSREWGTDTQYF.

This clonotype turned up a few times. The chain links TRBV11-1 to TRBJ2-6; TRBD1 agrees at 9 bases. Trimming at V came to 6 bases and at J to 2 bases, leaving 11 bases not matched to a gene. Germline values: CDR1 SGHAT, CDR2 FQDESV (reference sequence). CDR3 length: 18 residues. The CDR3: CASSRETGGIPGANVLTF. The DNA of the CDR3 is TGTGCCAGCAGTCGGGAGACAGGGGGAATACCTGGGGCCAACGTCCTGACTTTC.